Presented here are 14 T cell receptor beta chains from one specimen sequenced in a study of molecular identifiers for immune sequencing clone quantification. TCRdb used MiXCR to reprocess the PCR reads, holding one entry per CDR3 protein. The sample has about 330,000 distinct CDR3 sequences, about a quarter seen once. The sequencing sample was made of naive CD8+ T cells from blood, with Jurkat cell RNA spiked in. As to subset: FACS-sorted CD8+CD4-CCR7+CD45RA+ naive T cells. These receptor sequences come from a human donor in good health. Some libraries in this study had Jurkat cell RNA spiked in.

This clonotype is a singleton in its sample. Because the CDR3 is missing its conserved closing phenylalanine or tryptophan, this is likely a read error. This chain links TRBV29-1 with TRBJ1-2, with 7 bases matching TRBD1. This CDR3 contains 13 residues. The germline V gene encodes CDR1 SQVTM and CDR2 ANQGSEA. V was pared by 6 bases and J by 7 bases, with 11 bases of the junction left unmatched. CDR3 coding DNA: TGCAGCGTCCAGCTGTGGGACAGTGGTGGCTACACCTCC. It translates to CSVQLWDSGGYTS.

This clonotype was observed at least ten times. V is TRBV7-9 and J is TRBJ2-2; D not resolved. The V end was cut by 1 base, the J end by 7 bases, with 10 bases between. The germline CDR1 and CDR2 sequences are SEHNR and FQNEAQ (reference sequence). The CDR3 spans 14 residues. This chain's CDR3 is CASSLDPGIGELFF. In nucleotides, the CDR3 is TGTGCCAGCAGCTTAGACCCCGGTATCGGGGAGCTGTTTTTT.

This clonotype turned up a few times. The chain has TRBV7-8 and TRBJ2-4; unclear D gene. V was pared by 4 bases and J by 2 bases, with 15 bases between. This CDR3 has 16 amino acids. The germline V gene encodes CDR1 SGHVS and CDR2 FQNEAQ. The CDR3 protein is CASSSPFNATKNIQYF. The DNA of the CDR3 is TGTGCCAGCAGCTCCCCATTTAACGCGACCAAAAACATTCAGTACTTC.

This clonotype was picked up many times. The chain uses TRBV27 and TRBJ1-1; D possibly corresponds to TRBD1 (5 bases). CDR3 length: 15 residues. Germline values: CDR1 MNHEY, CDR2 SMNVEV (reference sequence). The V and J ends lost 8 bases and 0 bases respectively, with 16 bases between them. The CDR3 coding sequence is TGTGCCAGCTACCTAGTTGGGGGACTGAACACTGAAGCTTTCTTT. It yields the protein CASYLVGGLNTEAFF.

CDR3: CASSSNRAEDYGYTF. The CDR3 DNA reads as TGTGCCAGCAGCTCCAACAGGGCGGAAGACTATGGCTACACCTTC. The V gene is TRBV11-2, the J gene TRBJ1-2, with a tentative D call TRBD1 (6 bases). Trimming pared 4 bases from V and 3 bases from J, leaving 15 bases between. The CDR3 has 15 amino acids. Germline V gene lookup returns CDR1 SGHAT and CDR2 FQNNGV.

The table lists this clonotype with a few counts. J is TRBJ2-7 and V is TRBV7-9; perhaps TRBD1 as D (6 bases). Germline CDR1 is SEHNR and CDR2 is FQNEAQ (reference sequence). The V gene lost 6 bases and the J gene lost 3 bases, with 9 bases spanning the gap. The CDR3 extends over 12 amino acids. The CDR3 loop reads CASRQGFYEQYF. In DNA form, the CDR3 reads TGTGCCAGCAGACAGGGATTCTACGAGCAGTACTTC.

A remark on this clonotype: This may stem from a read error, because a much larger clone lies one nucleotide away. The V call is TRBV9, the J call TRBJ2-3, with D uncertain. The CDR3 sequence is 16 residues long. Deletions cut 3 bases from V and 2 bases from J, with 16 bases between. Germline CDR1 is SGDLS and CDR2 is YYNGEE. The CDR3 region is CASSAQRYSFTDTQYF. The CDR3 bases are TGTGCCAGCAGCGCGCAGAGATACAGCTTCACAGATACGCAGTATTTT.

As DNA, the CDR3 is TGTGCCAGCAACCAACGGGACGTATCCTACGAGCAGTACTTC. Its protein product is CASNQRDVSYEQYF. The V call is TRBV28, the J call TRBJ2-7; D is possibly TRBD1 or TRBD2 (5 bases each). Germline V gives CDR1 MDHEN, CDR2 SYDVKM. The V end was cut by 7 bases, the J end by 1 base, with 14 bases between. The CDR3 is 14 residues long.

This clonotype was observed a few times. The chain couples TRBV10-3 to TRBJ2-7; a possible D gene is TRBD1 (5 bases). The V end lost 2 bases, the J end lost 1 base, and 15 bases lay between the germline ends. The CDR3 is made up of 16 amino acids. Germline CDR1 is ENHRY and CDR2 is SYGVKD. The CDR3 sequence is CAISEPRREGSYEQYF. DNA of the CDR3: TGTGCCATCAGTGAGCCCCGCAGGGAAGGATCCTACGAGCAGTACTTC.

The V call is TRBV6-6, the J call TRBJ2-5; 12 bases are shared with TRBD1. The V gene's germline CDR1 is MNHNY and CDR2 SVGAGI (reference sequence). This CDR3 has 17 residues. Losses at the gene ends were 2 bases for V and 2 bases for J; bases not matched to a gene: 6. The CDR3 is CASSYEGTGGLQETQYF. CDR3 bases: TGTGCCAGCAGTTACGAGGGGACAGGGGGCCTACAAGAGACCCAGTACTTC.

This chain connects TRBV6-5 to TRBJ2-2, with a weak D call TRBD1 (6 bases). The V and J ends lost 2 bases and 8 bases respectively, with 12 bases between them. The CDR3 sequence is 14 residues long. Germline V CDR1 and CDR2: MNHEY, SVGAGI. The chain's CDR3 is CASSYGTRGGELFF. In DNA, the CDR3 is TGTGCCAGCAGTTACGGCACAAGGGGGGGGGAGCTGTTTTTT.

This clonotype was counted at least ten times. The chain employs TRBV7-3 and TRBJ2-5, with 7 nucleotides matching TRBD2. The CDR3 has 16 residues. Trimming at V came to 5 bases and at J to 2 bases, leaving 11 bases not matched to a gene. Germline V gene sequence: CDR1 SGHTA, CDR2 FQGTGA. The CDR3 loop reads CASSPGGAGLQETQYF. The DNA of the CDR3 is TGTGCCAGCAGCCCGGGTGGAGCGGGGTTACAAGAGACCCAGTACTTC.

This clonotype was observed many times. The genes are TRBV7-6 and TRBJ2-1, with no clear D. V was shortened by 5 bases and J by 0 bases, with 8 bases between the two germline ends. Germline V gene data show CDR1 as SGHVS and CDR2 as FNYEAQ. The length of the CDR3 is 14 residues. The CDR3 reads CASSQLRSYNEQFF. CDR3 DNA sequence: TGTGCCAGCAGCCAGCTCCGCTCCTACAATGAGCAGTTCTTC.

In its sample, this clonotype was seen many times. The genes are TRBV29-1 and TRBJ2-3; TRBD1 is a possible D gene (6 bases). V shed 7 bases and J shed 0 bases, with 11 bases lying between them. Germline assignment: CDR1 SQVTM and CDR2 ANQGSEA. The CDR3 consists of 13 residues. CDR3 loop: CSAHRESTDTQYF. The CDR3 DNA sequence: TGCAGCGCCCACAGGGAAAGCACAGATACGCAGTATTTT.